The rows below give T cell receptor beta chains drawn from one sample of a study of blood T cell repertoires in COVID-19. Generated by immunoSEQ multiplex PCR, the TCRdb table keeps only in-frame clones and is missing some. The repertoire holds 130,000 or so clones, with around 82% as singletons. Material for sequencing was peripheral blood. Source of these receptors: a human donor in a cohort sampled during active COVID-19. Each CDR3 is given with its conserved first and last residue. Fields, in order: clone size, D gene, V gene, J gene, CDR3 DNA, CDR3 protein. The D gene is left open where the match is weak. Some rows have no size entry. The others give once, few or many, or a class for an expanded clone.

>NA|TRBD1|TRBV5-4|TRBJ1-1
TGTGCCAGCAGCCACACCGGGACAGGGCTGACTGAAGCTTTCTTT
CASSHTGTGLTEAFF
>NA|TRBD2|TRBV10-2|TRBJ2-1
TGCGCCAGCAGAGGCATCCTAGCGGGGGGGCTTGGGGACAATGAGCAGTTCTTC
CASRGILAGGLGDNEQFF
>NA|NA|TRBV29-1|TRBJ1-5
TGCAGCGTCTCCGAGGGACCCCAGGGGCAGCCCCAGCATTTT
CSVSEGPQGQPQHF
>once|TRBD1|TRBV19|TRBJ1-2
TGTGCCAGTAGTATTGGGCCTTGGGACAGCCTTAGGGCTAACTATGGCTACACCTTC
CASSIGPWDSLRANYGYTF
>NA|TRBD1|TRBV5-4|TRBJ1-1
TGTGCCAGCAGCTTGGGCGGGACAGGGGGCACTGAAGCTTTCTTT
CASSLGGTGGTEAFF
>NA|TRBD1|TRBV7-8|TRBJ2-7
TGTGCCAGCAGCAATAACAGGGGCCTTACCCCCTACGAGCAGTACTTC
CASSNNRGLTPYEQYF
>NA|NA|TRBV9|TRBJ1-6
TGTGCCAGCAGGGGGAGCTCCTATAATTCACCCCTCCACTTT
CASRGSSYNSPLHF
>NA|TRBD2|TRBV2|TRBJ2-2
TGTGCCAGCACCTTGGAGGGACTATCACCCGGGGAGCTGTTTTTT
CASTLEGLSPGELFF
>NA|TRBD1|TRBV5-1|TRBJ2-1
TGCGCCAGCAGCTTGGCCGGGACAGGGAATTTTGACAATGAGCAGTTCTTC
CASSLAGTGNFDNEQFF
>NA|NA|TRBV5-1|TRBJ1-2
TGCGCCAGCAGCTCGGACAGACCCTATGGCTACACCTTC
CASSSDRPYGYTF
>NA|TRBD1|TRBV4-1|TRBJ1-4
TGCGCCAGCAGCCAAGGGCTAGGGGCAGGGGGCGAAAAACTGTTTTTT
CASSQGLGAGGEKLFF
>NA|TRBD2|TRBV9|TRBJ2-1
TGTGCCAGCAGCGTTGGACTAGCGGGGGCGCTGGGATACAATGAGCAGTTCTTC
CASSVGLAGALGYNEQFF
>NA|NA|TRBV5-4|TRBJ1-2
TGTGCCAGCAGCCTGACAGACACCTATGGCTACACCTTC
CASSLTDTYGYTF
>NA|NA|TRBV6-6|TRBJ1-1
TGTGCCAGCAGTTATACGGTGAACACTGAAGCTTTCTTT
CASSYTVNTEAFF
>NA|NA|TRBV7-9|TRBJ2-5
TGTGCCAGCAGCGAGAATCAAGAGACCCAGTACTTC
CASSENQETQYF
>NA|NA|TRBV7-9|TRBJ2-2
TGTGCCAGCAGCTTATCGAGCTACACCGGGGAGCTGTTTTTT
CASSLSSYTGELFF
>NA|NA|TRBV12-3/TRBV12-4|TRBJ1-2
TGTGCCAGCAGTTTTTCCCCCGGCTATGGCTACACCTTC
CASSFSPGYGYTF
>NA|TRBD1|TRBV18|TRBJ1-2
TGTGCCAGCTCGGACAGGGGTGAGGGCTACACCTTC
CASSDRGEGYTF
>NA|NA|TRBV7-2|TRBJ2-5
TGTGCCAGCAGCTTAGAGATACTGTACCAAGAGACCCAGTACTTC
CASSLEILYQETQYF
>NA|NA|TRBV3-1/TRBV3-2|TRBJ1-2
TGTGCCAGCAGCCAAAGAGTACTCGCTAACTATGGCTACACCTTC
CASSQRVLANYGYTF
>NA|NA|TRBV3-1/TRBV3-2|TRBJ2-1
TGTGCCAGCAGCCAAGATGGAGCTAAGCCCTACAATGAGCAGTTCTTC
CASSQDGAKPYNEQFF
>NA|TRBD2|TRBV4-1|TRBJ2-1
TGCGCCAGCAGCCGAGCGGGGAGAAGCTCCTACAATGAGCAGTTCTTC
CASSRAGRSSYNEQFF
>NA|NA|TRBV2|TRBJ1-5
TGTGCCAGCAGTGTTCTCCGTGGACAGAATAGGGATCAGCCCCAGCATTTT
CASSVLRGQNRDQPQHF
>NA|NA|TRBV20-1|TRBJ1-1
TGCAGTGCTAGTCTAGCGGGAGAAGCTTTCTTT
CSASLAGEAFF
>NA|TRBD1|TRBV6-5|TRBJ2-5
TGTGCCAGCAGCGGCGGACAGGGAGGAGAGACCCAGTACTTC
CASSGGQGGETQYF
>NA|TRBD1|TRBV10-3|TRBJ2-5
TGTGCCATCAGTGAGTCAACAGGGGGCAGGAGAGAGACCCAGTACTTC
CAISESTGGRRETQYF
>few|NA|TRBV9|TRBJ1-2
TGTGCCAGCAAGGTTGATACAGGGATATCTAACTATGGCTACACCTTC
CASKVDTGISNYGYTF
>NA|NA|TRBV11-2|TRBJ1-2
TGTGCCAGCAGCCCAAACCGGGGTTTGGACGGCTACACCTTC
CASSPNRGLDGYTF
>few|NA|TRBV7-2|TRBJ1-2
TGTGCCAGCAGCTCCGGGGGCGGGGGCTATGGCTACACCTTC
CASSSGGGGYGYTF
>NA|NA|TRBV3-1/TRBV3-2|TRBJ2-3
TGTGCCAGCAGCCCCCTGTGGGGGGGCACAGATACGCAGTATTTT
CASSPLWGGTDTQYF
>NA|TRBD1|TRBV15|TRBJ2-3
TGTGCCACCAGCAGTTCCGTCGGACAGGGGAGGACAGATACGCAGTATTTT
CATSSSVGQGRTDTQYF